The 3 T cell receptor beta chains reported below all come from one sample, sequenced in a study of cytomegalovirus exposure and HLA in healthy donors. The PCR employed 60 Vbeta primers together with 13 Jbeta primers. Clones were sequenced by immunoSEQ multiplex PCR, and TCRdb holds only the in-frame ones, with some missing. The repertoire table contains 150,000 to 200,000 clones. The sample consisted of PBMCs. Receptors were obtained from a woman aged 55 to 70 in good health and CMV-seronegative.

Here the CDR3 reads CATSPYGGLAVYEQYF. The CDR3 DNA is TGTGCCACCAGCCCCTACGGGGGACTAGCAGTATACGAGCAGTACTTC. This chain joins TRBV15 and TRBJ2-7; 9 bases align to TRBD2. Germline values: CDR1 LNHNV, CDR2 YYDKDF (reference sequence). V shed 5 bases and J 4 bases; nucleotides not matched to a gene: 12. This CDR3 has 16 residues.

V and J are TRBV10-3 and TRBJ1-2, with 10 nucleotides matching TRBD1. In germline, CDR1 is ENHRY, CDR2 SYGVKD. With 8 bases clipped from V and 7 bases from J, the junction kept 13 bases outside the gene matches. CDR3 length: 15 amino acids. The CDR3 DNA is TGTGCCATCTGGAGTCCTGACAGGGGGCGACGTGGCTACACCTTC. It specifies CAIWSPDRGRRGYTF.

The chain is built from TRBV10-1 and TRBJ2-1; 12 bases align to TRBD2. The CDR3 loop spans 15 amino acids. V dropped 5 bases and J dropped 4; count of bases not matched to a gene: 3. CDR1 and CDR2 (germline): WNHNN, SYGVQD (reference sequence). This chain's CDR3 is CASSPTSGRYNEQFF. In DNA, the CDR3 is TGCGCCAGCAGTCCAACTAGCGGGAGGTACAATGAGCAGTTCTTC.